This record looks at one T cell receptor (beta chain) sequence and its context. The source of the sample is a study of T cell changes during pregnancy in multiple sclerosis. Libraries were prepared by immunoSEQ multiplex PCR; TCRdb keeps only in-frame clonotypes and omits some of them. Of approximately 130,000 clones listed, 96% are singletons. The CDR3 runs to 14 residues. CDR1 SGHTA and CDR2 FQGNSA come from the germline V gene. Trimming pared 1 base from V and 10 bases from J, leaving 14 bases between. The chain recombines TRBV7-2 with TRBJ2-1; D perhaps matches TRBD1 (5 bases). The source was peripheral blood, collected after pregnancy. The origin of this receptor is a female donor with multiple sclerosis, enrolled in a pregnancy study. The CDR3 protein is CASSLEIRVEEQFF. The CDR3 bases are TGTGCCAGCAGCTTAGAAATCAGGGTGGAGGAGCAGTTCTTC.